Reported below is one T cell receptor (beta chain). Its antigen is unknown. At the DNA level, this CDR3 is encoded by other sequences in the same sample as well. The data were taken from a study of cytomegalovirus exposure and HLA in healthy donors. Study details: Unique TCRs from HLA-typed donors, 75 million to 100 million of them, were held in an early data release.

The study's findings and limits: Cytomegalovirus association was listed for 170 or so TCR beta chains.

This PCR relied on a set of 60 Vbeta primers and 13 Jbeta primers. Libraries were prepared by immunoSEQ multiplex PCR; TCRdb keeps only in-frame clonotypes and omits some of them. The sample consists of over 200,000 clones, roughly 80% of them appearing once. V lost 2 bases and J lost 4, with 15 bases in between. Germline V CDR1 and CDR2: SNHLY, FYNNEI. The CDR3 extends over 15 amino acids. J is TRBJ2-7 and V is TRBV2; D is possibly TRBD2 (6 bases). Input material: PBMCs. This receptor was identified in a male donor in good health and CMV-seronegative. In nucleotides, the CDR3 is TGTGCCAGCAGTGAATCCCCGGGAGCTACGTACGAGCAGTACTTC. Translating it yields CASSESPGATYEQYF.